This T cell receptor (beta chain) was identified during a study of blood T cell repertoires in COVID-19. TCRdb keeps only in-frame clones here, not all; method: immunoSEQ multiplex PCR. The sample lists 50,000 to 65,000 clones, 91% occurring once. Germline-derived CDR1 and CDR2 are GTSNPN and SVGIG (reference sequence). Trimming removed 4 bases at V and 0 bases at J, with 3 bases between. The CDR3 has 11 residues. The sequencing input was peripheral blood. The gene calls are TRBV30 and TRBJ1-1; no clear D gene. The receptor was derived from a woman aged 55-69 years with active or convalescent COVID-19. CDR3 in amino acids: CAWNLNTEAFF. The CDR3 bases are TGTGCCTGGAACTTGAACACTGAAGCTTTCTTT. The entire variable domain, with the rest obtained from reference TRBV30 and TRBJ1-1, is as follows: SQTIHQWPATLVQPVGSPLSLECTVEGTSNPNLYWYRQAAGRGLQLLFYSVGIGQISSEVPQNLSASRPQDRQFILSSKKLLLSDSGFYLCAWNLNTEAFFGQGTRLTVV.